What follows is one TCR beta chain and its context. Antigen unknown. TCR beta CDR3 regions were amplified from RNA. RT-PCR in the first round (using the HTBI primer set) targeted the TCR CDR3. TCRdb itself ran the multiplex PCR reads through MiXCR, one entry per CDR3 protein. The table has about 540,000 distinct CDR3 sequences, roughly 50% seen once. Orbital computed tomography, thyroid ultrasound, serum thyroxine and TRAb, and clinical symptoms together informed the diagnoses. This sample is drawn from a study of T cells in Graves' hyperthyroidism and ophthalmopathy. Study observations and caveats: Ophthalmopathy could be told apart from stable hyperthyroidism with a 13 V-J model. Ophthalmopathy got predicted by the model a median roughly six months before its onset.

Germline CDR1 reads SEHNR; CDR2 reads FQNEAQ (reference sequence). The CDR3 is 14 amino acids. Trimming removed 5 bases from V and 9 bases from J; junction bases left unmatched: 9. V gene TRBV7-9 combines with J gene TRBJ2-2; 7 nucleotides line up with TRBD1. The sequence derives from a woman under 30 with Graves' hyperthyroidism. Material: peripheral blood or thyroid tissue (not recorded which). The CDR3 loop reads CASSRAGGIWELFF. The CDR3 DNA is TGTGCCAGCAGCCGGGCAGGGGGTATCTGGGAGCTGTTTTTT.